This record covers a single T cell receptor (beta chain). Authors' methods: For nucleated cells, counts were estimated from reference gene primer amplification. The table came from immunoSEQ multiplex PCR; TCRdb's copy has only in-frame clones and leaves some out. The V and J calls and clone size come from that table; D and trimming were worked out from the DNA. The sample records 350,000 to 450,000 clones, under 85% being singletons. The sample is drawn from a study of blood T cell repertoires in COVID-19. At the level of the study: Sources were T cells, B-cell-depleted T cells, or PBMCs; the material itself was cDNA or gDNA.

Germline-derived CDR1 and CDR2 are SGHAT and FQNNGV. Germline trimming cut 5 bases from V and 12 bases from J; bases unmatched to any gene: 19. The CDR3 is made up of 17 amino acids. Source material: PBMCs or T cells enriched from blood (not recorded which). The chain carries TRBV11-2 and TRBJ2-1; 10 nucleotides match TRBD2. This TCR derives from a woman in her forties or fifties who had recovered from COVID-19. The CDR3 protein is CASSPGSGGTSRVPQFF. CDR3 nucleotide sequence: TGTGCCAGCAGCCCTGGTAGCGGGGGGACCTCTCGGGTGCCGCAGTTCTTC. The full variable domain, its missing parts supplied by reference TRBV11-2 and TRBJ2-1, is EAGVAQSPRYKIIEKRQSVAFWCNPISGHATLYWYQQILGQGPKLLIQFQNNGVVDDSQLPKDRFSAERLKGVDSTLKIQPAKLEDSAVYLCASSPGSGGTSRVPQFFGPGTRLTVL.